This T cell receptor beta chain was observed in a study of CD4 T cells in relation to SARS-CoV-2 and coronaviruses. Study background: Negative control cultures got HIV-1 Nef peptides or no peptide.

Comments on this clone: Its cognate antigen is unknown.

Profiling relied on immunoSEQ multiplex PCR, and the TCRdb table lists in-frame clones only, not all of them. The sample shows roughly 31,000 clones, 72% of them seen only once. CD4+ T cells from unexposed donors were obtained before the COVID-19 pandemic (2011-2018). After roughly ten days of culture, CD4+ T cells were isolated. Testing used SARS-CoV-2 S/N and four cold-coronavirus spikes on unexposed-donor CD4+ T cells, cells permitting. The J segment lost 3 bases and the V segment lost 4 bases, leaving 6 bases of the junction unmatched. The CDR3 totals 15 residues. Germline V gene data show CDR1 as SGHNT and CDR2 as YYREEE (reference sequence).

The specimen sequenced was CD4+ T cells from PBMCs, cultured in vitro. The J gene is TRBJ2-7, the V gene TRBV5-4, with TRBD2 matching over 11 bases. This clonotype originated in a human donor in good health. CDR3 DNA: TGTGCCAGCAGCACAGGGACTAGCGGATTCTACGAGCAGTACTTC. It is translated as CASSTGTSGFYEQYF.